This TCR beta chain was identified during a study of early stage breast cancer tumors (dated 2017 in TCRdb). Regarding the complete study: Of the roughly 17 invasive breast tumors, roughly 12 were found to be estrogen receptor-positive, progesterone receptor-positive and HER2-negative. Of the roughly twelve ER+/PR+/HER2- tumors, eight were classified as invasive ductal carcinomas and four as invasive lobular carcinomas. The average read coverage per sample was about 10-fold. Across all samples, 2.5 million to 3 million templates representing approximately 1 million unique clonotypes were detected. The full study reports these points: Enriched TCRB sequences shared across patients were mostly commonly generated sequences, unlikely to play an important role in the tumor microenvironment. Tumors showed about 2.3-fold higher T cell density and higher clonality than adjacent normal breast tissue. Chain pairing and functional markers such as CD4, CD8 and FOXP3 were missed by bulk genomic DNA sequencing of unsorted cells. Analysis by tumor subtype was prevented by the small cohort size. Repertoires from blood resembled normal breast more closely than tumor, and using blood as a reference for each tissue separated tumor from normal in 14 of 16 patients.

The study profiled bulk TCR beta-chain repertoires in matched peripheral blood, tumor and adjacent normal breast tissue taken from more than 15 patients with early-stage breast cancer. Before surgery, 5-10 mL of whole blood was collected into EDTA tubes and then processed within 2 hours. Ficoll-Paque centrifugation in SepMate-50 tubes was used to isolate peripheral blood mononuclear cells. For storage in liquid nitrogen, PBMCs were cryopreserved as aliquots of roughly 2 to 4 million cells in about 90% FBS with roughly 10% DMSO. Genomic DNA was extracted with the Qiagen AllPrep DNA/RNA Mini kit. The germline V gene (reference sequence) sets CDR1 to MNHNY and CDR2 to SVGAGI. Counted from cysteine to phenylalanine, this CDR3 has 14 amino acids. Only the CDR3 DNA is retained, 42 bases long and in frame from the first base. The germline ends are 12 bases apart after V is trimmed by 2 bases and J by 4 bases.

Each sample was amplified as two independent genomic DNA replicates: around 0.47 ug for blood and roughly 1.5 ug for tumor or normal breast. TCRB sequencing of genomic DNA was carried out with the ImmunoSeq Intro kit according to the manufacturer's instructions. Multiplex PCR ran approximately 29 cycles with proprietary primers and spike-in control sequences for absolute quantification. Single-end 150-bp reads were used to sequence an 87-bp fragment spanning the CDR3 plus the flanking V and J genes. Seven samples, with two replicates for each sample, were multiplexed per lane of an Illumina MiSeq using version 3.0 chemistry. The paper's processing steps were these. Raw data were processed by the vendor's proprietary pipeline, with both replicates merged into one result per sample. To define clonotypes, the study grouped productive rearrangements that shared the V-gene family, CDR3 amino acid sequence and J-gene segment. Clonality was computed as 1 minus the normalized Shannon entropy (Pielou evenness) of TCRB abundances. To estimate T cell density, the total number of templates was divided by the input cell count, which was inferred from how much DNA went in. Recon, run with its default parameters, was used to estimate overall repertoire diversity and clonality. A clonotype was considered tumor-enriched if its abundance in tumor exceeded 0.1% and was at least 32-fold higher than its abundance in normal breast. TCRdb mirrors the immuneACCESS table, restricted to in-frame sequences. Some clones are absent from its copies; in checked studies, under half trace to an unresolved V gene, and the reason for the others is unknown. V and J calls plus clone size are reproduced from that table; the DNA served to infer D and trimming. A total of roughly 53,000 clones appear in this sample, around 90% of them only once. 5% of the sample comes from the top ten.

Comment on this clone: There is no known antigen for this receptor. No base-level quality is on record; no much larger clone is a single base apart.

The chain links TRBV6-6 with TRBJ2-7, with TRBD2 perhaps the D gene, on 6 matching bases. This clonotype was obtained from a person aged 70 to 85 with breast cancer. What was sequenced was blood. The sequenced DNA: TGTGCCAGCAGTTACGGGCGGGGACGGTACGAGCAGTACTTC. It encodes CASSYGRGRYEQYF.